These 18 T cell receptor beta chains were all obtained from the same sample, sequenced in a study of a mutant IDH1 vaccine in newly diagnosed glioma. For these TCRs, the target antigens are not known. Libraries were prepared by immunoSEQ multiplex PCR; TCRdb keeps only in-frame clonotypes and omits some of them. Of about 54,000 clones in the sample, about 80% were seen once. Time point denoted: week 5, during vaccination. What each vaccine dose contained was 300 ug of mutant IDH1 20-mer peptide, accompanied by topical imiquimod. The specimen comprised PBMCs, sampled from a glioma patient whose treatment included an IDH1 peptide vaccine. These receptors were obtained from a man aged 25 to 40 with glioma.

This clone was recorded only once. The CDR3 DNA sequence: TGTGCCAGCAGTGACCATGGCCGGGGGCAGGGCTATGGCTACACCTTC. The encoded protein is CASSDHGRGQGYGYTF. The rearrangement links TRBV6-4 to TRBJ1-2; tentative D call: TRBD1 (6 bases). V was clipped by 2 bases and J by 4 bases, with 17 bases between them. The CDR3 spans 16 residues. Germline V gives CDR1 MRHNA, CDR2 SNTAGT.

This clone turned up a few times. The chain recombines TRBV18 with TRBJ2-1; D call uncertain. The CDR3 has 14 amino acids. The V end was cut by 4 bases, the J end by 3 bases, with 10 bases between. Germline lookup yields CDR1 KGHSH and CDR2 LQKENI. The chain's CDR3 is CASSQTGYYNEQFF. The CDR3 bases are TGTGCCAGCTCACAGACTGGGTACTACAATGAGCAGTTCTTC.

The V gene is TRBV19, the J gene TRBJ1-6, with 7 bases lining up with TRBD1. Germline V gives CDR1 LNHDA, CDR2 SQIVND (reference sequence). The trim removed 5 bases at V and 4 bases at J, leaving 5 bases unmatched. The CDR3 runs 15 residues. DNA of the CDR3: TGTGCCAGTAGTGACCGGGACAGTTATAATTCACCCCTCCACTTT. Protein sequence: CASSDRDSYNSPLHF.

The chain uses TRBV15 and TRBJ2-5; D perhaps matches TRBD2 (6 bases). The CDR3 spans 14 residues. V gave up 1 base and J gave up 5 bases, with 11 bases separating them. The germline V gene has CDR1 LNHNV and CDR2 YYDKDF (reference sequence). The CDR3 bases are TGTGCCACCAGCAGAGGGCCGGCGGGGGAGACCCAGTACTTC. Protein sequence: CATSRGPAGETQYF.

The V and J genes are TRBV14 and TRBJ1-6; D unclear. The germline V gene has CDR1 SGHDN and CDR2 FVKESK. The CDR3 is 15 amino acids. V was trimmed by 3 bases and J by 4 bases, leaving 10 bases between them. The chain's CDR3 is CASSHSGVYNSPLHF. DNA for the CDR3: TGTGCCAGCAGCCACTCCGGGGTGTATAATTCACCCCTCCACTTT. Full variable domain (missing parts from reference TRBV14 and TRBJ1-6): EAGVTQFPSHSVIEKGQTVTLRCDPISGHDNLYWYRRVMGKEIKFLLHFVKESKQDESGMPNNRFLAERTGGTYSTLKVQPAELEDSGVYFCASSHSGVYNSPLHFGNGTRLTVT.

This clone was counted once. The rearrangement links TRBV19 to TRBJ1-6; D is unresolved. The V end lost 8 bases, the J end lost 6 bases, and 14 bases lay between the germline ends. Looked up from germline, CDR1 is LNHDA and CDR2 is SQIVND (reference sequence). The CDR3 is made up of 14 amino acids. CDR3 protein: CASQPGRSNSPLHF. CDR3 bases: TGTGCCAGTCAGCCAGGACGAAGTAATTCACCCCTCCACTTT.

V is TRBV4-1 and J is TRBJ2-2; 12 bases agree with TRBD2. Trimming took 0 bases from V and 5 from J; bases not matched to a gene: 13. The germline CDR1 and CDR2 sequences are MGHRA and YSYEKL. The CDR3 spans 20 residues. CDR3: CASSQEHLLAGGPITGELFF. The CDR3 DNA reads TGCGCCAGCAGCCAAGAGCACCTCCTAGCGGGGGGGCCGATAACCGGGGAGCTGTTTTTT.

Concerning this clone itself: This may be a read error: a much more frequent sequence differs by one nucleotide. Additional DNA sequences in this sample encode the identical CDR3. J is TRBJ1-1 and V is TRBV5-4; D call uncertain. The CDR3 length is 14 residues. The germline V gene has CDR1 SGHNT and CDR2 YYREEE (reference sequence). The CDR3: CASSLASQNTEAFF. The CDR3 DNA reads TGTGCTAGCAGCTTGGCTAGCCAGAACACTGAAGCTTTCTTT.

CDR3 region: CASSYGRLNTEAFF. The CDR3 DNA reads TGTGCCAGCAGTTACGGGCGGCTGAACACTGAAGCTTTCTTT. The genes are TRBV6-5 and TRBJ1-1; D not resolved. This CDR3 spans 14 amino acids. Trimming removed 2 bases from V and 0 bases from J, with 7 bases in between. The germline CDR1 and CDR2 sequences are MNHEY and SVGAGI.

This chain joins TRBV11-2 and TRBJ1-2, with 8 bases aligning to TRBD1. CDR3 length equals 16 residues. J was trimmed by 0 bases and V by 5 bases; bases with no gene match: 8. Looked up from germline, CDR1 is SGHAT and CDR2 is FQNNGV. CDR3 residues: CASSIPGTGANYGYTF. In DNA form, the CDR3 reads TGTGCCAGCAGCATTCCCGGGACAGGAGCTAACTATGGCTACACCTTC.

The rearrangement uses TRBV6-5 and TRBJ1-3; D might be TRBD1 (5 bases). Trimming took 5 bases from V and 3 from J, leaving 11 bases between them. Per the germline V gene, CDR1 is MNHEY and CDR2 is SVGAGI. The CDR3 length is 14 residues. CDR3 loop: CASSRGAFGNTIYF. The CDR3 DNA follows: TGTGCCAGCAGTAGGGGCGCTTTTGGAAACACCATATATTTT.

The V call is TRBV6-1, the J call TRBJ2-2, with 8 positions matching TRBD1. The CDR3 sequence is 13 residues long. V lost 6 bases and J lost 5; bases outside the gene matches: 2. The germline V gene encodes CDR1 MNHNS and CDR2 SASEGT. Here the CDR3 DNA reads TGTGCCAGCAGGACAGGGGCAACCGGGGAGCTGTTTTTT. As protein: CASRTGATGELFF.

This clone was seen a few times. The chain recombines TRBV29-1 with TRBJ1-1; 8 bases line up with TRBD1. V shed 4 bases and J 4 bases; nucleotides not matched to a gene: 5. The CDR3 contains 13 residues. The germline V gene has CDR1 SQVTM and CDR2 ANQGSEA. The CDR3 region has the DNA TGCAGCGTTGGGACAGGGAGATTCACTGAAGCTTTCTTT. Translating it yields CSVGTGRFTEAFF. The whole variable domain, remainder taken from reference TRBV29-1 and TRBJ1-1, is SAVISQKPSRDICQRGTSLTIQCQVDSQVTMMFWYRQQPGQSLTLIATANQGSEATYESGFVIDKFPISRPNLTFSTLTVSNMSPEDSSIYLCSVGTGRFTEAFFGQGTRLTVV.

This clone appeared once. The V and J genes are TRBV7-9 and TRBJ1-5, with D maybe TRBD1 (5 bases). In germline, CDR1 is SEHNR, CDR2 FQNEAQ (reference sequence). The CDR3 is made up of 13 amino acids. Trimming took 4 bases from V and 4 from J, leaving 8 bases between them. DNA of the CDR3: TGTGCCAGCAGCTATAGACAGAATCAGCCCCAGCATTTT. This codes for CASSYRQNQPQHF.

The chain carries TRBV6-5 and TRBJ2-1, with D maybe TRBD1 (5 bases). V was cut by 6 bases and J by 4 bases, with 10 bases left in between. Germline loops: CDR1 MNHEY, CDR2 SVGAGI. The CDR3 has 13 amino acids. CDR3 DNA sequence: TGTGCCAGCAGGCCTGACAGTTACAATGAGCAGTTCTTC. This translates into CASRPDSYNEQFF.

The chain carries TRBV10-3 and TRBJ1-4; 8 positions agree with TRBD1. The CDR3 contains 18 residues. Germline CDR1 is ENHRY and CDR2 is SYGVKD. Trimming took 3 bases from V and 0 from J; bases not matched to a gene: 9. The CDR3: CAISERDRTSATNEKLFF. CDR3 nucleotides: TGTGCCATCAGTGAAAGGGACAGGACCTCTGCAACTAATGAAAAACTGTTTTTT.

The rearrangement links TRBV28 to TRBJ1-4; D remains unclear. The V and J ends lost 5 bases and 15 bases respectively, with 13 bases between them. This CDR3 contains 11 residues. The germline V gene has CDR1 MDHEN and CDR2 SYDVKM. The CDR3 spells CASSATREVFF. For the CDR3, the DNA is TGTGCCAGCAGTGCTACCCGGGAGGTGTTTTTT.

CDR3 in amino acids: CASSFYRASYEQYF. The CDR3 DNA is TGTGCCAGCAGTTTCTACCGAGCCTCCTACGAGCAGTACTTC. The chain carries TRBV28 and TRBJ2-7; D uncertain. Trimming pared 3 bases from V and 0 bases from J, leaving 9 bases between. Germline V lookup: CDR1 MDHEN, CDR2 SYDVKM. CDR3 size: 14 residues.